Below are 7 T cell receptor beta chains sequenced from a single sample in a study of PD-1 blockade in classical Hodgkin lymphoma. Using immunoSEQ multiplex PCR, the repertoire was profiled, and TCRdb retains in-frame clones only, with some absent. The data contain approximately 7,900 clones, more than 75% of them singletons. Regarding time point: cycle 4 day 1 (C4D1), after 5 to 7 weeks of nivolumab. Patients all relapsed after autologous stem cell transplantation, and there was variation in brentuximab vedotin exposure. This specimen was peripheral blood mononuclear cells (PBMCs), taken before the fourth cycle of nivolumab. These receptors were obtained from a human donor with classical Hodgkin lymphoma.

This clone is deemed medium-sized. This chain links TRBV2 with TRBJ1-1; D gene unclear. CDR1 and CDR2 (germline): SNHLY, FYNNEI. V lost 6 bases and J lost 0, with 11 bases in between. This CDR3 spans 14 amino acids. This chain's CDR3 is CASSPSRLNTEAFF. The CDR3 DNA reads as TGTGCCAGCAGCCCCAGCAGGCTGAACACTGAAGCTTTCTTT. The full variable domain, in which reference TRBV2 and TRBJ1-1 provide the parts outside the CDR3, is EPEVTQTPSHQVTQMGQEVILRCVPISNHLYFYWYRQILGQKVEFLVSFYNNEISEKSEIFDDQFSVERPDGSNFTLKIRSTKLEDSAMYFCASSPSRLNTEAFFGQGTRLTVV.

This chain connects TRBV5-1 to TRBJ2-7; D might be TRBD1 (5 bases). Looked up from germline, CDR1 is SGHRS and CDR2 is YFSETQ. Trimming cost V 1 base and J 6 bases, with 20 bases left between them. CDR3 length: 16 residues. The CDR3 protein is CASSLTPGGLGVEQYF. The CDR3 DNA reads TGCGCCAGCAGCTTGACCCCCGGTGGTCTAGGGGTCGAGCAGTACTTC.

The rearrangement links TRBV4-3 to TRBJ1-2, with unresolved D. Between the trimmed V and J ends, which lost 0 bases and 5 bases, there was a span of 13 bases. Germline V gives CDR1 LGHNA, CDR2 YSLEER. CDR3 length equals 15 residues. The CDR3 is CASSQDGLLRYGYTF. The DNA for the CDR3 is TGCGCCAGCAGCCAAGACGGTCTCCTCCGGTATGGCTACACCTTC.

The chain combines TRBV6-1 with TRBJ2-2, with D possibly matching TRBD2 (5 bases). Germline V CDR1 and CDR2: MNHNS, SASEGT. This CDR3 is 18 amino acids long. Trimming pared 1 base from V and 0 bases from J, leaving 15 bases between. The CDR3, as DNA: TGTGCCAGCAGTGAAGGGGTCCGGGGAGCAGCGAACACCGGGGAGCTGTTTTTT. Translated, it gives CASSEGVRGAANTGELFF.

This clone was recorded once. The chain is built from TRBV29-1 and TRBJ2-1; D not resolved. V lost 6 bases and J lost 0, with 12 bases in between. The CDR3 consists of 14 residues. Germline V lookup: CDR1 SQVTM, CDR2 ANQGSEA. The CDR3 nucleotides are TGCAGCGTCGTCGGAATGGGCTCCTACAATGAGCAGTTCTTC. Translating it yields CSVVGMGSYNEQFF.

This chain links TRBV11-2 with TRBJ2-7; D possibly corresponds to TRBD2 (6 bases). The CDR3 totals 17 residues. Trimming shortened V by 4 bases and J by 4 bases, and 23 bases separated the two germline ends. Germline V gene lookup returns CDR1 SGHAT and CDR2 FQNNGV. The CDR3 DNA reads as TGTGCCAGCAGCTCCCTTATGGTACAGGCCCGGGGGTACGAGCAGTACTTC. This sequence encodes CASSSLMVQARGYEQYF.

The gene calls are TRBV6-5 and TRBJ2-3, with D uncertain. CDR1 and CDR2 from the germline V gene are MNHEY and SVGAGI. The length of the CDR3 is 12 residues. V gave up 0 bases and J gave up 6 bases, with 4 bases separating them. Here the CDR3 DNA reads TGTGCCAGCAGTTACTCCGGGGATACGCAGTATTTT. Translating it yields CASSYSGDTQYF.